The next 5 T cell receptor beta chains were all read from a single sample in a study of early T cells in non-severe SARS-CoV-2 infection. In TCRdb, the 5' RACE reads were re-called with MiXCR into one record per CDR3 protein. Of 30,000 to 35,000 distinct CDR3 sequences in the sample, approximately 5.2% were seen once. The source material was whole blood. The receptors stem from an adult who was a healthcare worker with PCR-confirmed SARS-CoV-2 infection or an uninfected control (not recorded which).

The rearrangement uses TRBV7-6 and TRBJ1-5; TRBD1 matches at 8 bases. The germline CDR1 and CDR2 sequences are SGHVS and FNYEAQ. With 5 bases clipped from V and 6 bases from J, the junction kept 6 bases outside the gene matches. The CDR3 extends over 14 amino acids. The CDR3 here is CASSPRQGSQPQHF. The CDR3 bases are TGTGCCAGCAGCCCAAGACAGGGGAGTCAGCCCCAGCATTTT.

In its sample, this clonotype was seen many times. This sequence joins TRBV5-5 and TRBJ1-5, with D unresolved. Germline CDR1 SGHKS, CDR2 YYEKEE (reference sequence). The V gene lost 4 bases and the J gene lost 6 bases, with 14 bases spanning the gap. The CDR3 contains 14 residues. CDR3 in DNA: TGTGCCAGCAGCCCCGGACGGCCTGGTCAGCCCCAGCATTTT. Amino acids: CASSPGRPGQPQHF.

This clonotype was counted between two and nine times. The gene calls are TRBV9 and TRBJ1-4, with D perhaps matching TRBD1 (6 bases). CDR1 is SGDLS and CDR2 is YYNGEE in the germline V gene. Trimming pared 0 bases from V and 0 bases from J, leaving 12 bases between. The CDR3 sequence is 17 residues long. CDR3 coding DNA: TGTGCCAGCAGCGTAGTCGGGGGCCCCACAACTAATGAAAAACTGTTTTTT. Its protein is CASSVVGGPTTNEKLFF. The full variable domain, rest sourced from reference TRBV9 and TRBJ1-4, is DSGVTQTPKHLITATGQRVTLRCSPRSGDLSVYWYQQSLDQGLQFLIQYYNGEERAKGNILERFSAQQFPDLHSELNLSSLELGDSALYFCASSVVGGPTTNEKLFFGSGTQLSVL.

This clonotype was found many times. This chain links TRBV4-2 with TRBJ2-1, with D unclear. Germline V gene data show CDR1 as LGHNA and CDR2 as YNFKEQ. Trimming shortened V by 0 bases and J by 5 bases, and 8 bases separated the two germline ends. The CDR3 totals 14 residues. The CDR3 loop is CASSQDQDHNEQFF. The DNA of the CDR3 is TGTGCCAGCAGCCAAGACCAGGATCACAATGAGCAGTTCTTC.

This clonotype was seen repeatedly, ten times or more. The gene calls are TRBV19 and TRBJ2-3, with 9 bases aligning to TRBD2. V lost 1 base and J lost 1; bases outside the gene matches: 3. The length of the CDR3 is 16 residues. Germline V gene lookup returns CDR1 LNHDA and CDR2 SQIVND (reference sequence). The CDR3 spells CASSIVRTSGTDTQYF. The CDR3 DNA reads TGTGCCAGTAGTATAGTTAGGACTAGCGGCACAGATACGCAGTATTTT.